This TCR beta chain was identified in a study of Ad26.COV2.S vaccination and SARS-CoV-2 variants. Regarding the study as a whole: There was reportedly substantial breadth in spike-specific CD8+ and CD4+ T cell responses after vaccination.

The CDR3 is 16 residues long. Germline CDR1 reads MGHRA; CDR2 reads YSYEKL. The V end lost 11 bases, the J end lost 7 bases, and 29 bases lay between the germline ends. Details on this clone: Its antigen is currently unknown.

Produced via immunoSEQ multiplex PCR; TCRdb's table is partial and in-frame only. This sample carries 40,000 to 55,000 clones, around 83% of them seen once, and the ten largest clones take roughly half. This clonotype originated in a human donor who had recovered from COVID-19. Here the sequenced sample was peripheral blood, taken after recovery from COVID-19. This rearrangement joins TRBV4-1 to TRBJ1-2; possibly TRBD1 for D (6 bases). CDR3 coding DNA: TGCGCCCCCCGCCAACCGGGGGGGCCCTTGAATCGTGGCTACACCTTC. Translated, it gives CAPRQPGGPLNRGYTF.